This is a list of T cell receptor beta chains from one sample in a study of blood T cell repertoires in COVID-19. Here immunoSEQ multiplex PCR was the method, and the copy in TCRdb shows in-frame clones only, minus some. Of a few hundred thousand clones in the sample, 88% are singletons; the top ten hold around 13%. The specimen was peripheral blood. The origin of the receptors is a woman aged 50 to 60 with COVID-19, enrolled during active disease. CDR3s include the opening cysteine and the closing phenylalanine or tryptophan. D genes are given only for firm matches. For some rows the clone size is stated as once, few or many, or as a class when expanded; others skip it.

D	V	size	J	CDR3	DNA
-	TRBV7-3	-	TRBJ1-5	CASSRTYRVPNQPQHF	TGTGCCAGCAGCCGAACCTACAGGGTCCCTAATCAGCCCCAGCATTTT
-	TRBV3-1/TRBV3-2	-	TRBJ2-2	CASSPRGGELFF	TGTGCCAGCAGCCCGAGAGGCGGGGAGCTGTTTTTT
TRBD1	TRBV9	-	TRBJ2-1	CASSPRQGYNEQFF	TGTGCCAGCAGCCCCCGACAGGGGTACAATGAGCAGTTCTTC
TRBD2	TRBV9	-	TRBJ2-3	CASSALGTRGDTQYF	TGTGCCAGCAGCGCCCTCGGGACTAGGGGGGATACGCAGTATTTT
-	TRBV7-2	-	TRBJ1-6	CASSSRRASNSPLHF	TGTGCCAGCAGCTCCAGGAGGGCCTCTAATTCACCCCTCCACTTT
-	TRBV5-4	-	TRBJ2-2	CASSLKGMGANTGELFF	TGTGCCAGCAGCTTGAAGGGCATGGGAGCGAACACCGGGGAGCTGTTTTTT
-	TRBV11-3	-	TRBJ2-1	CASSLELDNEQFF	TGTGCCAGCAGCTTAGAACTCGACAATGAGCAGTTCTTC
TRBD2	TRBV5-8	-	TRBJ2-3	CASSLEFLAGRDTQYF	TGTGCCAGCAGCTTAGAATTTCTAGCGGGGAGAGATACGCAGTATTTT
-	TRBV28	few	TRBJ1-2	CASSLLDSRNYGYTF	TGTGCCAGCAGTTTACTCGACAGTAGGAACTATGGCTACACCTTC
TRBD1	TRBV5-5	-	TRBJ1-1	CASSRDSRMNTEAFF	TGTGCCAGCAGCCGGGACAGTAGAATGAACACTGAAGCTTTCTTT
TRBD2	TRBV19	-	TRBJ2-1	CASTVTSGSYNEQFF	TGTGCCAGTACTGTCACTAGCGGATCCTACAATGAGCAGTTCTTC
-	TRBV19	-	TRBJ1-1	CASIPGHQGTEAFF	TGTGCCAGTATTCCGGGACATCAGGGCACTGAAGCTTTCTTT
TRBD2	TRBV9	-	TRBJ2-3	CASSVAPQTSGGRTDTQYF	TGTGCCAGCAGCGTAGCCCCCCAAACTAGCGGGGGGCGCACAGATACGCAGTATTTT
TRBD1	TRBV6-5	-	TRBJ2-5	CASSWDRGRETQYF	TGTGCCAGCAGTTGGGACAGGGGGCGCGAGACCCAGTACTTC
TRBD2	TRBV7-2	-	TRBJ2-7	CASSEGIAGSYEQYF	TGTGCCAGCAGCGAGGGGATAGCGGGTTCCTACGAGCAGTACTTC
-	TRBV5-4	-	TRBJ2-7	CASTLDRAYEQYF	TGTGCCAGCACCCTGGACAGAGCCTACGAGCAGTACTTC
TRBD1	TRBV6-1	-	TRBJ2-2	CASSDWDSTGELFF	TGTGCCAGCAGTGATTGGGACAGCACCGGGGAGCTGTTTTTT
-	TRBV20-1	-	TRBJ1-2	CSASGGQGLEGYTF	TGCAGTGCTAGTGGCGGCCAGGGCCTCGAAGGCTACACCTTC
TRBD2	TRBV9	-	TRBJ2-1	CASSVGNLAGGHEQFF	TGTGCCAGCAGCGTAGGAAATTTGGCGGGGGGGCATGAGCAGTTCTTC
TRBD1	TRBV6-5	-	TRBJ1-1	CASRSPGGTEAFF	TGTGCCAGCAGAAGTCCAGGGGGGACTGAAGCTTTCTTT
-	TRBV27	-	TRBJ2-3	CASSRGLRNTQYF	TGTGCCAGCAGCCGCGGACTCAGGAATACGCAGTATTTT
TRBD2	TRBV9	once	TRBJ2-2	CASSGLAGTPNTGELFF	TGTGCCAGCAGCGGGCTAGCGGGGACCCCGAACACCGGGGAGCTGTTTTTT
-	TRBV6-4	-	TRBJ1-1	CASSDYQGSLKGGTEAFF	TGTGCCAGCAGTGACTACCAGGGGAGCCTCAAAGGTGGCACTGAAGCTTTCTTT
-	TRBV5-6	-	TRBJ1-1	CASSHLQVNTEAFF	TGTGCCAGCAGCCACCTTCAGGTAAACACTGAAGCTTTCTTT
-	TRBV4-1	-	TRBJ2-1	CASGTRGRGQFF	TGCGCCAGCGGAACACGAGGGCGGGGGCAGTTCTTC
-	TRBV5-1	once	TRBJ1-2	CASSGGEFYGYTF	TGCGCCAGCAGCGGAGGGGAGTTCTATGGCTACACCTTC
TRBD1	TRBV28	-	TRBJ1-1	CASGQGDMNTEAFF	TGTGCCAGCGGACAGGGGGACATGAACACTGAAGCTTTCTTT
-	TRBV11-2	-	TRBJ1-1	CASSPSSRERNTEAFF	TGTGCCAGCAGCCCCTCCAGCCGGGAAAGGAACACTGAAGCTTTCTTT
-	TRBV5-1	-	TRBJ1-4	CASRTPGEEKLFF	TGCGCCAGCAGAACACCAGGGGAGGAAAAACTGTTTTTT
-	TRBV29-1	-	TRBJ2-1	CSVQSRAGNEQFF	TGCAGCGTACAATCTAGGGCGGGTAATGAGCAGTTCTTC
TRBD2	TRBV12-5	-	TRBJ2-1	CASGLRTSGSYNEQFF	TGTGCTAGTGGTCTGCGGACTAGCGGGTCGTACAATGAGCAGTTCTTC
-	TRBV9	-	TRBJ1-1	CASSVIPTSMNTEAFF	TGTGCCAGCAGCGTAATCCCGACATCTATGAACACTGAAGCTTTCTTT
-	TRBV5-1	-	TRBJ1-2	CASSPGSSNYGYTF	TGCGCCAGCAGCCCCGGGTCTTCTAACTATGGCTACACCTTC
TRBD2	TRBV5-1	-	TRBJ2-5	CASSLGLARETQYF	TGCGCCAGCAGCCTAGGACTAGCGAGGGAGACCCAGTACTTC
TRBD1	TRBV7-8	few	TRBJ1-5	CASSPAGLPDRGRYSNQPQHF	TGTGCCAGCAGCCCGGCCGGCCTCCCGGACAGGGGACGGTATAGCAATCAGCCCCAGCATTTT
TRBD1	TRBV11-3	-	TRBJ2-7	CASSLSAGTGISYEQYF	TGTGCCAGCAGCCTCTCTGCCGGGACAGGGATTTCCTACGAGCAGTACTTC
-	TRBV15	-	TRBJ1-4	CATSRDPRQATNEKLFF	TGTGCCACCAGCAGAGATCCTAGACAGGCAACTAATGAAAAACTGTTTTTT
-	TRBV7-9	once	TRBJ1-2	CASSLADRRLYGYTF	TGTGCCAGCAGCTTAGCCGACCGGCGGCTCTATGGCTACACCTTC
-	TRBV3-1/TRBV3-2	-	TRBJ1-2	CASSYNVGRGYTF	TGTGCCAGCAGTTACAATGTGGGGCGGGGCTACACCTTC
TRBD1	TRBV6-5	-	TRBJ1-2	CASRPRDRGRNGYTF	TGTGCCAGCAGACCCCGGGACAGGGGACGTAATGGCTACACCTTC
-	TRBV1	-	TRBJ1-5	CTSSQEFQGALGNQPQHF	TGCACCAGCAGCCAAGAGTTCCAGGGGGCGCTTGGCAATCAGCCCCAGCATTTT
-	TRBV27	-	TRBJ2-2	CASSPQGSNTGELFF	TGTGCCAGCAGTCCACAGGGCTCGAACACCGGGGAGCTGTTTTTT
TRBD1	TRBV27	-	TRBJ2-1	CASSFRDSSYNEQFF	TGTGCCAGCAGTTTTCGGGACAGCTCCTACAATGAGCAGTTCTTC
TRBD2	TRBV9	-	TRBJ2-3	CASRGAGGPDTQYF	TGTGCCAGCAGAGGAGCGGGGGGGCCAGATACGCAGTATTTT
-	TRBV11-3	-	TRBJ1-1	CASSQKGGTQNTEAFF	TGTGCCAGCAGCCAGAAGGGGGGGACCCAAAACACTGAAGCTTTCTTT
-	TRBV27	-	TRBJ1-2	CASSPDRANYGYTF	TGTGCCAGCAGCCCAGACAGAGCTAACTATGGCTACACCTTC
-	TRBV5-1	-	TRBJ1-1	CASSLERNTEAFF	TGCGCCAGCAGCTTGGAGAGGAACACTGAAGCTTTCTTT